Sequencing of this T cell receptor (beta chain) was carried out in a study of cytomegalovirus exposure and HLA in healthy donors. The sample holds a few counts of this clone. Its cognate antigen is unknown. The study ran its PCR with 60 Vbeta and 13 Jbeta primers. Sequencing was performed with immunoSEQ multiplex PCR; in TCRdb, only in-frame clones are kept and a portion is missing. Altogether fewer than 200,000 clones are present, more than 9.5% being singletons, with the ten largest covering approximately 8.4%. Germline lookup yields CDR1 SGHNT and CDR2 YYREEE (reference sequence). V was clipped by 4 bases and J by 7 bases; unmatched bases: 12. CDR3 length equals 15 residues. Study observations and caveats: Generally TCR sequences proved uncommon, though certain public TCRs appeared in numerous donors.

The source of this sequence is a middle-aged man in good health and CMV-seropositive. The chain joins TRBV5-4 to TRBJ2-5; 8 bases are shared with TRBD2. The specimen was PBMCs. The CDR3 here is CASSPDRTAGGTQYF. The CDR3 DNA reads TGTGCCAGCAGCCCCGACAGGACGGCGGGGGGGACCCAGTACTTC.